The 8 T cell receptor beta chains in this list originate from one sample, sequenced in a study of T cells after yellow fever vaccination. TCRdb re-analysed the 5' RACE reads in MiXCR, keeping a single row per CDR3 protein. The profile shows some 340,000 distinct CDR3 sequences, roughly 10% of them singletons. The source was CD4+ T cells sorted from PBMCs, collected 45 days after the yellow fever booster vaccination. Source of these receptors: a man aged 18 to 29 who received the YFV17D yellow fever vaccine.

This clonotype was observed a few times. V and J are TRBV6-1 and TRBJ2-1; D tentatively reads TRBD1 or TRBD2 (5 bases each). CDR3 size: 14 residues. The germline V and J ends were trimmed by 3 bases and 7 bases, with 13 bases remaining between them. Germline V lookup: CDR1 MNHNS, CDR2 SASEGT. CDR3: CASSEPGGSNEQFF. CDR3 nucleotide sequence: TGTGCCAGCAGTGAGCCTGGGGGATCAAATGAGCAGTTCTTC.

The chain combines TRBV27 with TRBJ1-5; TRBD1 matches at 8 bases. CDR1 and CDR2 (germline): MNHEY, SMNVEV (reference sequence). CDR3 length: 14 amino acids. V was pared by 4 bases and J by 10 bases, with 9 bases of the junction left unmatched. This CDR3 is CASSSRTGGGPQHF. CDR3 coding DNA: TGTGCCAGCAGTTCGCGAACAGGGGGAGGACCCCAGCATTTT.

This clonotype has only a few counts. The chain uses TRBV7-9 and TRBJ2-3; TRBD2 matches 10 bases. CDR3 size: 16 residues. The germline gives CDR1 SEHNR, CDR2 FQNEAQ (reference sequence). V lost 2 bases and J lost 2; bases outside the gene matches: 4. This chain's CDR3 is CASSLIAGGLTDTQYF. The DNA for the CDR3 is TGTGCCAGCAGCTTAATAGCGGGGGGCCTCACAGATACGCAGTATTTT. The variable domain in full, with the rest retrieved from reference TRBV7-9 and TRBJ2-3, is DTGVSQNPRHKITKRGQNVTFRCDPISEHNRLYWYRQTLGQGPEFLTYFQNEAQLEKSRLLSDRFSAERPKGSFSTLEIQRTEQGDSAMYLCASSLIAGGLTDTQYFGPGTRLTVL.

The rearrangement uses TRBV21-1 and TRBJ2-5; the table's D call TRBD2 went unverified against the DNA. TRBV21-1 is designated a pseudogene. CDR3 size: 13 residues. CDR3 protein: CARGGRRKETQYF. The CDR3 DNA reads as TGTGCCAGAGGAGGCAGGAGGAAAGAGACCCAGTACTTC.

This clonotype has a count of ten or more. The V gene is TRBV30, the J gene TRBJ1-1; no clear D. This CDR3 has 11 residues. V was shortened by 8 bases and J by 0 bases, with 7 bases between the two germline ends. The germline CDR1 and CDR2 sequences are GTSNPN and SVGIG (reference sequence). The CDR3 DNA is TGTGCCGCCTTCATGAACACTGAAGCTTTCTTT. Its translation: CAAFMNTEAFF. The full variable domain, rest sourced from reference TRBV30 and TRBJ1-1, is SQTIHQWPATLVQPVGSPLSLECTVEGTSNPNLYWYRQAAGRGLQLLFYSVGIGQISSEVPQNLSASRPQDRQFILSSKKLLLSDSGFYLCAAFMNTEAFFGQGTRLTVV.

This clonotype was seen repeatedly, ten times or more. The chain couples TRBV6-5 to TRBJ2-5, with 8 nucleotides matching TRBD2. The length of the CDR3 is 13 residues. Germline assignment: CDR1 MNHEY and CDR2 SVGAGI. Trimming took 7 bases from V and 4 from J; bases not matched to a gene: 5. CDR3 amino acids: CASKGAGVETQYF. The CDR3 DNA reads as TGTGCCAGCAAAGGAGCGGGGGTAGAGACCCAGTACTTC.

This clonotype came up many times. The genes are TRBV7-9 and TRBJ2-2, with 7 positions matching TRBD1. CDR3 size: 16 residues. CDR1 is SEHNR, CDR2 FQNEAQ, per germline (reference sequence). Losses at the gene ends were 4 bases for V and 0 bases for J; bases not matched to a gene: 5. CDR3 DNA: TGTGCCAGCAGCTCCCTCGGGACAGCGAACACCGGGGAGCTGTTTTTT. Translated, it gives CASSSLGTANTGELFF.

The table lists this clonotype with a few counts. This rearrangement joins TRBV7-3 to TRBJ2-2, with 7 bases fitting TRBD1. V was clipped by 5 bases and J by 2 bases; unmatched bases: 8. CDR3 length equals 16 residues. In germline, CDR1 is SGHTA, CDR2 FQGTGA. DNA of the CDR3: TGTGCCAGCAGCCCTCTAGGGACAGCAAACACCGGGGAGCTGTTTTTT. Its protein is CASSPLGTANTGELFF.